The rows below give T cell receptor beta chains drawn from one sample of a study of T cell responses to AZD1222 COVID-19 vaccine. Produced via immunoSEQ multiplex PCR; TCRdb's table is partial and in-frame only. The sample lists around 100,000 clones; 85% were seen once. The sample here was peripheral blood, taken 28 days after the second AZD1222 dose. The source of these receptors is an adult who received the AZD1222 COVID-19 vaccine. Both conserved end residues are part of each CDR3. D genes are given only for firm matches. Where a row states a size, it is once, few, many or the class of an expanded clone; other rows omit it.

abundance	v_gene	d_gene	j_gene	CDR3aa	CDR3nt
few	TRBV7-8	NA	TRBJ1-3	CASTRSSGNTIYF	TGTGCCAGCACCAGGAGTTCTGGAAACACCATATATTTT
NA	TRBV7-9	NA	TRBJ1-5	CASSLGTNYHQPQHF	TGTGCCAGCAGCTTAGGGACCAATTACCATCAGCCCCAGCATTTT
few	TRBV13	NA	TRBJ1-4	CASRSQRGKLFF	TGTGCCAGCAGATCGCAACGGGGAAAACTGTTTTTT
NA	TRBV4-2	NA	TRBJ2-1	CASSQDRGYNEQFF	TGTGCCAGCAGCCAAGATCGCGGGTACAATGAGCAGTTCTTC
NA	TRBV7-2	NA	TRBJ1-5	CASSLITSNQPQHF	TGTGCCAGCAGCTTAATTACTAGCAATCAGCCCCAGCATTTT
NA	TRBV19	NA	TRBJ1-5	CASIGGWDKPQHF	TGTGCCAGTATCGGGGGATGGGATAAGCCCCAGCATTTT
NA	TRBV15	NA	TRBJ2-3	CATSTTGLLGTDTQYF	TGTGCCACCAGCACCACTGGACTGTTGGGCACAGATACGCAGTATTTT
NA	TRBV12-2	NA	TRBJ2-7	CASRSKGEQYF	TGTGCAAGTCGCTCAAAAGGCGAGCAGTACTTC
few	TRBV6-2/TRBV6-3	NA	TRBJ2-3	CASSYGQLTDTQYF	TGTGCCAGCAGTTACGGGCAGCTTACAGATACGCAGTATTTT
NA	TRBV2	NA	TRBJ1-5	CASTSLDSTNQPQHF	TGTGCCAGCACCTCTTTGGACAGTACCAATCAGCCCCAGCATTTT
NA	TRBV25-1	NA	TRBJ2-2	CASSDPGKGAGELFF	TGTGCCAGCAGTGATCCAGGAAAAGGCGCCGGGGAGCTGTTTTTT
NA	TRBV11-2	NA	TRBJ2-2	CASSHRGTGTNTGELFF	TGTGCCAGCAGCCACCGGGGAACGGGGACGAACACCGGGGAGCTGTTTTTT
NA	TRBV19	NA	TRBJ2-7	CASSPRAMGDEQYF	TGTGCCAGTAGTCCCAGAGCCATGGGGGACGAGCAGTACTTC
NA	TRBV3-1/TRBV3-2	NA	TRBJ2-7	CASSQGRLGGFGTIRYEQYF	TGTGCCAGCAGCCAAGGCCGACTGGGAGGATTCGGGACGATCCGCTACGAGCAGTACTTC
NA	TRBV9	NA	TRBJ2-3	CASSVEGWGSTDTQYF	TGTGCCAGCAGCGTAGAGGGTTGGGGGAGCACAGATACGCAGTATTTT
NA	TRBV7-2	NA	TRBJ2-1	CASSLGIPTYNEQFF	TGTGCCAGCAGCTTAGGAATACCTACATACAATGAGCAGTTCTTC
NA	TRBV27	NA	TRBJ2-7	CASRYRFFGGGYEQYF	TGTGCCAGCAGATATCGCTTTTTCGGGGGCGGTTACGAGCAGTACTTC
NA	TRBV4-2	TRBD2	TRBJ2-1	CASSQVGFGGGYSEQFF	TGTGCCAGCAGCCAAGTAGGGTTCGGGGGGGGATACAGTGAGCAGTTCTTC
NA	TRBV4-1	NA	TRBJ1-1	CASSLGVNTEAFF	TGCGCCAGCAGCCTCGGGGTGAACACTGAAGCTTTCTTT
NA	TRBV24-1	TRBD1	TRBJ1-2	CATSDSGTGGFGYTF	TGTGCCACCAGTGATTCCGGGACAGGGGGTTTTGGCTACACCTTC
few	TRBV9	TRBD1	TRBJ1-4	CASSGTGTGVEKLFF	TGTGCCAGCAGCGGTACCGGGACAGGGGTAGAAAAACTGTTTTTT
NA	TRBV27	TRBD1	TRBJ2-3	CASSLDISGTGVDTQYF	TGTGCCAGCAGTTTAGACATTTCCGGGACAGGGGTAGATACGCAGTATTTT
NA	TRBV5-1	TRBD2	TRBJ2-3	CASSLELGGNADTQYF	TGCGCCAGCAGCTTGGAGTTGGGGGGGAATGCAGATACGCAGTATTTT
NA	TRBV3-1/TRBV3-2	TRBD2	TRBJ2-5	CASSRRRGSDRETQYF	TGTGCCAGCAGCCGCCGTCGCGGGAGTGATCGTGAGACCCAGTACTTC
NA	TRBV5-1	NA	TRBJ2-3	CASSLEQVKIREYF	TGCGCCAGCAGCTTGGAACAGGTGAAAATACGGGAGTATTTT
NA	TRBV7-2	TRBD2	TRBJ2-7	CASSLVGSGKLYREQYF	TGTGCCAGCAGCTTAGTAGGTAGCGGGAAGCTCTATAGAGAGCAGTACTTC
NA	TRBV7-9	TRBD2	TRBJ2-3	CASSLGISGGTDTQYF	TGTGCCAGCAGCTTAGGGATTAGCGGGGGGACAGATACGCAGTATTTT
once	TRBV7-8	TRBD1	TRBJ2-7	CASSWTGPYEQYF	TGTGCCAGCAGCTGGACAGGCCCCTACGAGCAGTACTTC
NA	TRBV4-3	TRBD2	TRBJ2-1	CASSQEFLAGRLEQFF	TGCGCCAGCAGCCAAGAGTTCCTAGCGGGGCGGCTTGAGCAGTTCTTC
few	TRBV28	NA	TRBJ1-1	CASSRNTEAFF	TGTGCCAGCAGTCGTAACACTGAAGCTTTCTTT
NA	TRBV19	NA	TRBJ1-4	CASSWLLGAQNEKLFF	TGTGCCAGTAGTTGGCTTCTCGGGGCGCAAAATGAAAAACTGTTTTTT
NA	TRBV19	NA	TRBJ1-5	CASSNRGQGNQPQHF	TGTGCCAGTAGTAATCGTGGTCAGGGCAATCAGCCCCAGCATTTT
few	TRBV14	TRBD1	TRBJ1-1	CASSPTGLGTEAFF	TGTGCCAGCAGCCCGACAGGGTTGGGCACTGAAGCTTTCTTT
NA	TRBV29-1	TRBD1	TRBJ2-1	CSTGTGNHEQFF	TGCAGCACCGGGACAGGGAACCATGAGCAGTTCTTC
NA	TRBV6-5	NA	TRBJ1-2	CASTLGYGYTF	TGTGCCAGTACCTTAGGGTATGGCTACACCTTC
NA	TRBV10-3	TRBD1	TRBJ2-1	CAISGQGREGEQFF	TGTGCCATCAGCGGACAGGGGAGAGAAGGTGAGCAGTTCTTC